This TCR beta chain was captured in a study of cytomegalovirus exposure and HLA in healthy donors. PCR was performed using 60 Vbeta and 13 Jbeta primers. The assay was immunoSEQ multiplex PCR, and TCRdb's table has in-frame clones only and misses some. The table shows more than 85,000 clones, with approximately 63% occurring only once. V was pared by 6 bases and J by 1 base, with 8 bases of the junction left unmatched. Germline V gene sequence: CDR1 SQVTM, CDR2 ANQGSEA. The CDR3 has 15 residues. The study, taken as a whole, reports: Previously analyzed data showed that most TCR beta V segments were productive at a frequency of about 87% or about 30%.

For this clone: The antigen remains undetermined.

Material for sequencing was PBMCs. The receptor was derived from a woman aged 30 to 39 in good health and CMV-seronegative. The chain links TRBV29-1 to TRBJ1-2; 10 nucleotides agree with TRBD1. CDR3 bases: TGCAGCGTCCCGCGGACAGGGGGTGGTAACTATGGCTACACCTTC. Translating gives CSVPRTGGGNYGYTF.